What follows is one T cell receptor beta chain and its context. Its antigen remains undetermined. Base-call qualities are not available, and no considerably larger clone is one nucleotide away. Patients chosen for sequencing had shown expansion of CD8+CD57+ cells by flow cytometry. Every patient had severe acquired aplastic anemia, diagnosed using the International Study of Aplastic Anemia and Agranulocytosis and Camitta criteria. At the time blood was sampled, none of the patients had received any therapy. In the study, sorted CD4+ and CD8+ blood T cells from patients with severe aplastic anemia and from healthy subjects underwent deep sequencing of TCR repertoires. In the USA, patient enrollment took place under clinicaltrials.gov protocols 00001620, 01623167, 00001397, 00071045, 00081523 and 00961064. Ficoll-Paque density gradient centrifugation was used to isolate peripheral blood mononuclear cells. Before DNA extraction, CD4+ and CD8+ T cells were sorted by FACS or by magnetic beads.

This sample is part of a study of CD8+CD57+ T cells in acquired aplastic anemia (dated by TCRdb to between 2017 and 2018). Some background on the complete study: Extracted DNA from sorted CD4+ and CD8+ cells averaged around 3.3 ug, ranging from roughly 0.17 to 30 ug. CD8+CD57+ expansion was defined as frequency above the mean frequency observed in healthy subjects.

Profiling of TCR beta VDJ combinations and CDR3 sequences used genomic DNA as the template. An Illumina HiSeq 2000 was the platform used for TCR repertoire sequencing. Per the original workflow: Repertoire assessment relied on Simpson's diversity index, CDR3 size and DJ length profiles, and TRBV/TRBJ rearrangement plots. The most abundant DNA sequence in the deep sequencing data was taken as the immunodominant clone. CDR3 amino acid sequences were checked for sharing between subjects and were compared against published repertoires and the VDJdb database. TCRdb took the public reads, trimmed them with fastp at Q25, ran MiXCR for clone calling and kept in-frame beta chains. Rows with a matching CDR3 protein are joined into one entry that keeps the most common DNA and genes. In this record, the V and J calls reflect TCRdb's handling and not the investigators' own analysis. A total of roughly 250,000 distinct CDR3 sequences appear in this sample, roughly 82% of them only once. Together, the top ten hold approximately 40% of the sample.

General conclusions and limits of the study: CD8+ Simpson's diversity did not differ significantly between patients and healthy controls (P=0.060). Around 28 CD8+ CDR3 sequences were found to be shared between patients and controls, but these sequences appeared to be highly expressed in patients and within the immunodominant clones of the patients.

The sequenced sample consisted of sorted CD4+, CD8+, or CD8+CD57+ T cells (not recorded which) from PBMCs. This TCR was recovered from a human donor with aplastic anemia.

The DNA sequence reads TGTGCCAGCAGCTTAGATATGGACGGGCTCGTATATGGCTACACCTTC. This codes for CASSLDMDGLVYGYTF. The rearranged segments are TRBV11-3 and TRBJ1-2; no D gene is confidently identified. The junction carries 16 bases between V and J, which are trimmed by 0 bases and 5 bases respectively. According to the germline V gene, CDR1 reads SGHNT and CDR2 reads YENEEA. The CDR3 covers 16 residues, taking in both the cysteine and the phenylalanine. Only CDR3 DNA is held: 48 bases, read in frame from base 1. The full variable domain, with segments outside the CDR3 supplied by the reference TRBV11-3 and TRBJ1-2 proteins, appears as EAGVVQSPRYKIIEKKQPVAFWCNPISGHNTLYWYLQNLGQGPELLIRYENEEAVDDSQLPKDRFSAERLKGVDSTLKIQPAELGDSAVYLCASSLDMDGLVYGYTFGSGTRLTVV.